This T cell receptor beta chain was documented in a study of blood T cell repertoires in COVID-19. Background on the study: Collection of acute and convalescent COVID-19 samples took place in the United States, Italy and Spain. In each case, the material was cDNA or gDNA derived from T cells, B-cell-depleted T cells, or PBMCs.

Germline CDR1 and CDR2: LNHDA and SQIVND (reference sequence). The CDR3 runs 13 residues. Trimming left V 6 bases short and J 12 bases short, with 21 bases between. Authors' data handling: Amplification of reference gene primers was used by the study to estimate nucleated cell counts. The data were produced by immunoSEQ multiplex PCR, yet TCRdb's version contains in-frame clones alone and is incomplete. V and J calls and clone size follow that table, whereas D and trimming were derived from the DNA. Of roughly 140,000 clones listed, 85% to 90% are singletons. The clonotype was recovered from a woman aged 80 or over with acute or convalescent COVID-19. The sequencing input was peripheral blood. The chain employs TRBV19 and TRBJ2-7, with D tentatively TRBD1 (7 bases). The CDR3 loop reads CASSGGTAGLRYF. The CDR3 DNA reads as TGTGCCAGTAGCGGAGGGACAGCTGGACTCCGGTACTTC.